The TCR beta chain described here comes from a study of Tregs in tolerant kidney transplant recipients. Study-wide results and limits: The small number of patients limits these findings pending further validation. Expanding Tregs on activated donor B cells appeared to best identify donor-specific TCRbeta clones. Biological reproducibility was not directly addressed, but technical replication error appeared minimal.

Details on this clone: Its antigen remains unidentified.

Libraries were prepared by immunoSEQ multiplex PCR; TCRdb keeps only in-frame clonotypes and omits some of them. The data contain 75,000 to 95,000 clones, around nine tenths of them singletons. Unstimulated Tregs (CD4+CD25+CD127-) and CD4+CD25- non-Tregs were sorted from PBMCs. The sequenced sample was CD8+ T cells from blood. The receptor was derived from a human donor in good health.

The CDR3 DNA follows: TGTGCCACCTGGACAAGAGGGGGCTACACCTTC. Translating gives CATWTRGGYTF. The chain is built from TRBV2 and TRBJ1-2; a weak D match, TRBD1 (5 bases). CDR1 and CDR2 from the germline V gene are SNHLY and FYNNEI. This CDR3 is built from 11 residues. Between the trimmed V and J ends, which lost 10 bases and 8 bases, there was a span of 14 bases.